This T cell receptor (beta chain) was identified during a study of identical twins. Whole-study results and caveats: Models underestimated out-of-frame TCR alpha sharing in monozygotic twins. Invariant cells of the MAIT and iNKT types might have partly distorted the zero-insertion analyses.

CDR1 is MNHEY and CDR2 is SVGAGI in the germline V gene. There are 14 residues in the CDR3. With 4 bases removed from V and 6 bases from J, the gap between germline ends came to 16 bases. TCRdb redid the calling of the 5' RACE reads with MiXCR, one entry per CDR3 protein. The data show around 670,000 distinct CDR3 sequences, 6.1% seen once. This clonotype was recorded a few times. Its antigen is unidentified. The rearrangement joins TRBV6-5 to TRBJ2-7; the D call may be TRBD1 or TRBD2 (5 bases each). The sequence came from a man aged 18 to 30 in good health. Source material: naive T cells sorted from blood. CDR3 DNA: TGTGCCAGCAGTTCTCCGGGACGTCCAGGCGAGCAGTACTTC. Its translation: CASSSPGRPGEQYF.